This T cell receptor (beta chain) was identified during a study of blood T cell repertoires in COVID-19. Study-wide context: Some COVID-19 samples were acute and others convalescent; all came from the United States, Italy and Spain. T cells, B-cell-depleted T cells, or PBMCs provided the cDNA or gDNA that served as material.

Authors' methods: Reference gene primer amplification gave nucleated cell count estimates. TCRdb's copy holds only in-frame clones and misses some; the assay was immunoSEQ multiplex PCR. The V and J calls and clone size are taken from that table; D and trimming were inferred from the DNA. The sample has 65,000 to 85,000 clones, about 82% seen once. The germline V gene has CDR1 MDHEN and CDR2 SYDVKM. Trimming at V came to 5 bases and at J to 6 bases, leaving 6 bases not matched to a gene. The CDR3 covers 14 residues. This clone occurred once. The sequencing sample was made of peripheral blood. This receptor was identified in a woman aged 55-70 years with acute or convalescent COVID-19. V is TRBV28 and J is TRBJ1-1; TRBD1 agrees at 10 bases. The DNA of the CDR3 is TGTGCCAGCAGTGGCCGGGACAGGGGCGCTGAAGCTTTCTTT. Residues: CASSGRDRGAEAFF. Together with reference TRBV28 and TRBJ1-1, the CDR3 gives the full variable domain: DVKVTQSSRYLVKRTGEKVFLECVQDMDHENMFWYRQDPGLGLRLIYFSYDVKMKEKGDIPEGYSVSREKKERFSLILESASTNQTSMYLCASSGRDRGAEAFFGQGTRLTVV.